Listed below are T cell receptor beta chains from one sample, sequenced in a study of shared clonotypes between healthy human individuals. Clones were sequenced by immunoSEQ multiplex PCR, and TCRdb holds only the in-frame ones, with some missing. The sample has about 1 million clones, approximately 76% seen once. The source material was memory CD4+ T cells sorted from blood. These receptors originate from a man younger than 30 in good health. CDR3s include the opening cysteine and the closing phenylalanine or tryptophan. The D gene is left open where the match is weak. Clone size is stated in some rows and not others, as once, few, many or a class when expanded.

size,J,D,V,CDR3,DNA
NA,TRBJ1-1,NA,TRBV15,CATSREGHHRPNTEAFF,TGTGCCACCAGCAGAGAGGGACACCATAGACCTAACACTGAAGCTTTCTTT
NA,TRBJ2-7,NA,TRBV5-1,CASKPGQGSYEQYF,TGCGCCAGCAAACCGGGACAAGGATCCTACGAGCAGTACTTC
NA,TRBJ2-7,NA,TRBV5-1,CASSLGAGMAYEQYF,TGCGCCAGCAGCTTGGGAGCAGGGATGGCCTACGAGCAGTACTTC
few,TRBJ2-6,NA,TRBV9,CASSVSGQTGANVLTF,TGTGCCAGCAGCGTTTCTGGACAGACCGGGGCCAACGTCCTGACTTTC
NA,TRBJ2-7,NA,TRBV7-2,CASSLRWETADEQYF,TGTGCCAGCAGCCTACGTTGGGAAACCGCGGACGAGCAGTACTTC
many,TRBJ2-5,NA,TRBV5-1,CASSNPQETQYF,TGCGCCAGCAGCAACCCGCAAGAGACCCAGTACTTC
NA,TRBJ2-3,NA,TRBV10-3,CAISDPGRSTDTQYF,TGTGCCATCAGTGACCCAGGGAGAAGCACAGATACGCAGTATTTT
NA,TRBJ2-7,NA,TRBV5-1,CASSFSGDNYEQYF,TGCGCCAGCAGCTTTTCGGGGGACAACTACGAGCAGTACTTC
NA,TRBJ2-6,TRBD1,TRBV25-1,CASSRAGQGVGANVLTF,TGTGCCAGCAGTAGAGCGGGACAGGGAGTTGGGGCCAACGTCCTGACTTTC
few,TRBJ1-2,TRBD1,TRBV2,CASIGQGTYGYTF,TGTGCCAGCATCGGACAGGGGACCTATGGCTACACCTTC
NA,TRBJ1-4,NA,TRBV10-3,CAISVGLNEKLFF,TGTGCCATCAGTGTTGGGTTAAATGAAAAACTGTTTTTT
NA,TRBJ2-3,NA,TRBV5-1,CASRKGITDTQYF,TGCGCCAGCCGCAAGGGGATCACAGATACGCAGTATTTT
NA,TRBJ1-2,NA,TRBV29-1,CSVRDIYGYTF,TGCAGCGTGCGAGACATCTATGGCTACACCTTC
NA,TRBJ2-7,NA,TRBV6-1,CASRQQGFAYEQYF,TGTGCCAGCAGGCAACAGGGCTTCGCCTACGAGCAGTACTTC
NA,TRBJ2-5,NA,TRBV6-1,CASSGELRETQYF,TGTGCCAGCAGTGGGGAACTTCGAGAGACCCAGTACTTC
NA,TRBJ1-1,NA,TRBV6-1,CASSEAIGLAFF,TGTGCCAGCAGTGAAGCGATCGGGTTAGCTTTCTTT
NA,TRBJ1-5,NA,TRBV29-1,CSVVSSLNQPQHF,TGCAGCGTTGTGTCCAGCCTCAATCAGCCCCAGCATTTT
NA,TRBJ2-7,NA,TRBV19,CASSISLTGREQYF,TGTGCCAGTAGTATCTCTCTTACAGGGCGCGAGCAGTACTTC
NA,TRBJ1-4,NA,TRBV14,CASSPPRQGRRTNEKLFF,TGTGCCAGCAGCCCCCCGCGGCAGGGGAGGAGGACTAATGAAAAACTGTTTTTT
NA,TRBJ1-3,NA,TRBV5-1,CASSSGDSSGNTIYF,TGCGCCAGCAGCTCCGGTGACAGCTCTGGAAACACCATATATTTT
NA,TRBJ1-2,TRBD1,TRBV10-3,CAISDDRGQGYTF,TGTGCCATCAGTGACGACAGGGGGCAAGGCTACACCTTC
NA,TRBJ1-2,NA,TRBV19,CASSIDGGVVGYTF,TGTGCCAGTAGTATAGATGGAGGAGTGGTCGGCTACACCTTC
NA,TRBJ1-6,NA,TRBV5-1,CASSSGVLSYNSPLHF,TGCGCCAGCAGCTCGGGCGTACTCTCCTATAATTCACCCCTCCACTTT
NA,TRBJ2-7,TRBD1,TRBV5-1,CASSSQGANEQYF,TGCGCCAGCAGCTCGCAGGGGGCAAACGAGCAGTACTTC
NA,TRBJ2-2,TRBD2,TRBV5-1,CASSLAASGSNTGELFF,TGCGCCAGCAGCTTGGCCGCTAGCGGGTCGAACACCGGGGAGCTGTTTTTT
many,TRBJ2-3,NA,TRBV10-2,CASTMTNPSTDTQYF,TGCGCCAGCACTATGACTAACCCTAGCACAGATACGCAGTATTTT
once,TRBJ1-3,TRBD1,TRBV11-2,CASSGGSGNTIYF,TGTGCCAGCTCAGGGGGTTCGGGAAACACCATATATTTT
NA,TRBJ2-2,TRBD1,TRBV19,CASSIVNRGIGGELFF,TGTGCCAGTAGTATAGTGAACAGGGGCATCGGCGGGGAGCTGTTTTTT
NA,TRBJ2-5,NA,TRBV19,CASRVGGGAQTQYF,TGTGCCAGTAGGGTCGGAGGGGGCGCGCAGACCCAGTACTTC
NA,TRBJ2-7,NA,TRBV5-4,CASSPPGSGGKEQYF,TGTGCCAGCAGCCCACCCGGGAGCGGAGGGAAAGAGCAGTACTTC
NA,TRBJ1-2,NA,TRBV5-1,CASSPGPNYGYTF,TGCGCCAGCAGCCCTGGTCCCAACTATGGCTACACCTTC
NA,TRBJ2-3,NA,TRBV19,CASSQGRGTQYF,TGTGCCAGTTCTCAAGGCCGAGGTACGCAGTATTTT
NA,TRBJ2-5,NA,TRBV5-6,CASSFTGMNRETQYF,TGTGCCAGCAGCTTTACAGGGATGAATCGAGAGACCCAGTACTTC
NA,TRBJ1-4,NA,TRBV5-1,CASSSTDSSWEKLFF,TGCGCCAGCAGCTCTACAGATTCGTCGTGGGAAAAACTGTTTTTT
NA,TRBJ1-2,TRBD1,TRBV5-4,CASSQDTGQGWYGYTF,TGCGCCAGCAGCCAAGATACGGGACAGGGGTGGTATGGCTACACCTTC
NA,TRBJ2-7,NA,TRBV5-4,CASRPGGETSYEQYF,TGTGCCAGCAGACCCGGGGGCGAGACATCCTACGAGCAGTACTTC
NA,TRBJ1-2,NA,TRBV6-5,CASRDTWGGYTF,TGTGCCAGCAGAGACACCTGGGGTGGCTACACCTTC
NA,TRBJ1-1,NA,TRBV28,CASVPSGMDYMNTEAFF,TGTGCCAGCGTCCCCTCCGGGATGGATTACATGAACACTGAAGCTTTCTTT
once,TRBJ2-1,NA,TRBV6-6,CASSQLGQGNNEQFF,TGTGCCAGCAGTCAGCTGGGACAAGGGAACAATGAGCAGTTCTTC
NA,TRBJ2-5,NA,TRBV2,CASSDLRGGGQETQYF,TGTGCCAGCAGTGATCTGCGGGGAGGAGGCCAAGAGACCCAGTACTTC
NA,TRBJ1-2,TRBD1,TRBV6-5,CASSIGGAGYGYTF,TGTGCCAGCAGTATAGGGGGCGCGGGCTATGGCTACACCTTC
many,TRBJ2-4,TRBD1,TRBV5-6,CASSIKDRGGIQYF,TGTGCCAGCAGCATAAAGGACAGGGGTGGGATTCAGTACTTC